What follows describes a single T cell receptor beta chain. TCRdb's table, derived via immunoSEQ multiplex PCR, lists solely in-frame clones and lacks some. The sample lists about 53,000 clones, approximately 82% occurring once. Trimming left V 6 bases short and J 9 bases short, with 24 bases between. Germline CDR1 reads GTSNPN; CDR2 reads SVGIG (reference sequence). There are 16 residues in the CDR3. The data originate from a study of blood T cell repertoires in COVID-19. Sequencing was done on a sample of peripheral blood. This chain connects TRBV30 to TRBJ1-6, with a possible D match to TRBD1 (5 bases). This sequence was found in a human donor in a cohort sampled during active COVID-19. In DNA form, the CDR3 reads TGTGCCTGTGAGTCCCACAGAGTCTCCAGGGCTTCACCCCTCCACTTT. This sequence encodes CACESHRVSRASPLHF.